This TCR beta chain is from a study of T cell responses to AZD1222 COVID-19 vaccine (dated by TCRdb to 2020 to 2022). Background on the whole study: TCR sequencing covered approximately 230 trial participants: 200 to 210 given two doses of AZD1222 and about 26 given two doses of MenACWY control vaccine. Trial participants were enrolled by age into 18-55, 56-69 and 70-plus year subgroups, with about 150, 28 and 57 TCR-sequenced participants respectively. Overall study outcomes, separate from this receptor: No day 14 peak-response samples were available, so repertoires were characterized only after the peak T cell response. Participants were mostly white British and included more females than males, and it was suggested by the authors that clonal diversity may have been underestimated. Spike-specific TCR breadth and depth rose significantly after two AZD1222 doses compared with day 0 and with MenACWY recipients. In the small 56-69-year group, the increase in depth fell short of significance, most likely because of low power. Reportedly, close to half of the unique spike-specific TCRs recognized epitopes lying outside the regions that are mutated in the B.1.351 and B.1.1.7 variants. Only a handful of AZD1222 recipients were SARS-CoV-2 seropositive at baseline, limiting conclusions about previously exposed vaccinees. The whole spike protein was spanned by vaccine-associated CD4 TCRs, and dominant responses were seen in regions 160-218 and 743-854.

The germline V gene (reference sequence) gives CDR1 as SGHKS and CDR2 as YYEKEE. The CDR3 sequence holds 19 residues, the cysteine and phenylalanine included. The retained sequence is limited to the CDR3, 57 bases, with the frame set at the first base. Germline trimming amounts to 4 bases on V and 0 bases on J, with 13 as the count of junction bases outside the gene matches. Details on this clone: The antigen this receptor binds is unknown. No much larger clone exists at a distance of one base, and base qualities are not known.

The CDR3 regions of human TCRbeta chains were subjected to immunosequencing. The study's processing was this. Repertoire TCRs were matched against a reference library of SARS-CoV-2-specific TCRs generated with the MIRA antigen-specificity platform. Breadth meant the fraction of unique TCRs that were SARS-CoV-2-associated, whereas depth meant the fraction of total T cells that were SARS-CoV-2-associated. Using the MIRA data, every spike-specific TCR was mapped to the spike region that the TCR reacted to and assigned to either a CD4 or a CD8 class. Log10-transformed breadth and depth values were compared by one-way ANOVA with Sidak's multiple comparisons tests. The source is immuneACCESS, and TCRdb retained only in-frame sequences with V and J called. Part of the clones is not carried over; for the studies checked, unresolved V genes explain less than half of this, and the remainder is unexplained. That table gives V, J and clone size, and the DNA gave D and trimming. This sample has about 160,000 clones in its table, and 92% of those were observed once. Around 4.5% of the sample is held by the ten biggest clonotypes.

This specimen's time point label, interpreted: baseline before first vaccination. Interpreted using the paper, the treatment or condition label stands for: meningococcal conjugate vaccine given as trial control. The vaccinee samples were drawn from two UK trials, COV001 and COV002, one of which was a single-blind randomized controlled phase 2/3 trial testing AZD1222 (ChAdOx1 nCoV-19) in healthy adults. Trial participant PBMC samples were collected at day 0 and day 28 after the second dose for TCRbeta chain sequencing. The chain is made from TRBV5-5 and TRBJ2-1, with 10 bases aligning to TRBD2. The specimen comprised peripheral blood, sampled on day 0 of MenACWY control vaccination. The receptor was derived from an adult in good health. The DNA sequence follows: TGTGCCAGCAGCCCGGAGGCTAGCGGGAGTGTTCGCTCCTACAATGAGCAGTTCTTC. Its coded protein is CASSPEASGSVRSYNEQFF.